A selection of T cell receptor beta chains follows, all from one sample in a study of vaccination effects on CD4 cells after COVID-19. These receptors' antigens are unknown. Clones were sequenced by immunoSEQ multiplex PCR, and TCRdb holds only the in-frame ones, with some missing. The sample holds about 14,000 clones, over 60% seen once. The material sequenced was CD4+ T cells from PBMCs cultured with HCoV-NL63 spike peptides, taken after COVID-19 vaccination. Receptors were obtained from a human donor who had a prior SARS-CoV-2 infection. Both conserved end residues are part of each CDR3. The D gene is left open where the match is weak.

>TRBD1|TRBJ1-5|TRBV7-2|15
CASSFGTQGNQPQHF
TGTGCCAGCAGCTTTGGGACACAGGGGAATCAGCCCCAGCATTTT
>TRBD2|TRBJ2-6|TRBV6-2/TRBV6-3|17
CASSYPGGPTGANVLTF
TGTGCCAGCAGTTACCCGGGAGGACCTACTGGGGCCAACGTCCTGACTTTC
>-|TRBJ1-1|TRBV15|15
CATSREKGRDMQAFF
TGTGCCACCAGCAGAGAAAAGGGCCGAGATATGCAAGCTTTCTTT
>-|TRBJ1-1|TRBV5-4|15
CASSLVGRPSTEAFF
TGTGCCAGCAGCTTGGTAGGTAGACCAAGCACTGAAGCTTTCTTT
>-|TRBJ1-3|TRBV2|14
CASSYFPLGNTIYF
TGTGCCAGCAGTTATTTTCCGCTTGGAAACACCATATATTTT
>TRBD1|TRBJ1-2|TRBV18|14
CASSPFDRATGYTF
TGTGCCAGCTCACCATTCGACAGGGCCACCGGCTACACCTTC
>-|TRBJ1-2|TRBV6-5|15
CASSYAVGIPLGYTF
TGTGCCAGCAGTTACGCCGTAGGAATCCCTCTTGGCTACACCTTC
>-|TRBJ1-6|TRBV3-1/TRBV3-2|16
CASSPPGVRRNSPLHF
TGTGCCAGCAGCCCTCCGGGAGTTAGGAGAAATTCACCCCTCCACTTT
>-|TRBJ1-4|TRBV4-2|15
CASSQALGGGEKLFF
TGTGCCAGCAGCCAAGCTCTGGGGGGAGGGGAAAAACTGTTTTTT
>-|TRBJ2-5|TRBV12-3/TRBV12-4|13
CASSPPGVETQYF
TGTGCCAGCAGTCCCCCGGGGGTGGAGACCCAGTACTTC
>TRBD2|TRBJ2-5|TRBV5-1|16
CASSPLAVAGAETQYF
TGCGCCAGCAGCCCCCTGGCCGTAGCGGGAGCAGAGACCCAGTACTTC
>-|TRBJ1-6|TRBV5-1|15
CASSLVYGVGSPLHF
TGCGCCAGCAGCTTGGTTTACGGAGTCGGATCACCCCTCCACTTT
>-|TRBJ1-2|TRBV3-1/TRBV3-2|13
CASSQVRYYGYTF
TGTGCCAGCAGCCAAGTTCGGTACTATGGCTACACCTTC
>TRBD1|TRBJ1-5|TRBV24-1|16
CATSDSDRGTNQPQHF
TGTGCCACCAGTGACTCTGACAGGGGGACAAATCAGCCCCAGCATTTT
>-|TRBJ2-2|TRBV2|24
CASSTIGGGHVGRGQRANTGELFF
TGTGCCAGCAGTACCATCGGAGGAGGACACGTGGGGCGAGGACAGAGAGCGAACACCGGGGAGCTGTTTTTT
>-|TRBJ2-5|TRBV29-1|13
CSVERGAGETQYF
TGCAGCGTTGAAAGGGGGGCCGGGGAGACCCAGTACTTC
>TRBD1|TRBJ1-6|TRBV7-8|19
CASSLAFWTGGVSNSPLHF
TGTGCCAGCAGCTTAGCCTTTTGGACAGGGGGTGTTAGTAATTCACCCCTCCACTTT
>TRBD1|TRBJ2-7|TRBV25-1|16
CASSRARDRIPYEQYF
TGTGCCAGCAGCCGCGCCCGGGACAGGATTCCCTACGAGCAGTACTTC
>TRBD2|TRBJ2-2|TRBV7-3|16
CASSLNPSGNTGELFF
TGTGCCAGCAGCCTAAATCCTAGCGGGAACACCGGGGAGCTGTTTTTT
>TRBD2|TRBJ2-1|TRBV7-9|15
CASSPRLAEVNEQFF
TGTGCCAGCAGCCCCCGACTAGCGGAGGTCAATGAGCAGTTCTTC
>TRBD2|TRBJ2-7|TRBV7-8|15
CASSYGLARSGEQYF
TGTGCCAGCAGCTACGGACTAGCGAGATCGGGAGAGCAGTACTTC
>TRBD1|TRBJ1-2|TRBV9|14
CASSATGQSYGYTF
TGTGCCAGCAGCGCCACGGGACAGTCGTATGGCTACACCTTC